This passage covers 24 T cell receptor beta chains from one sample sequenced in a study of blood T cell repertoires in COVID-19. The data were produced by immunoSEQ multiplex PCR, yet TCRdb's version contains in-frame clones alone and is incomplete. The sample shows approximately 250,000 clones, roughly 82% of them seen only once. The specimen was peripheral blood. These receptors came from a man between 40 and 49 years old who had recovered from COVID-19.

V and J are TRBV5-4 and TRBJ2-1; TRBD2 is a possible D gene (6 bases). CDR1 is SGHNT, CDR2 YYREEE, per germline (reference sequence). The CDR3 sequence is 15 residues long. Trimming left V 6 bases short and J 0 bases short, with 13 bases between. CDR3 residues: CASIERESSYNEQFF. The CDR3 region has the DNA TGTGCCAGCATCGAACGGGAGAGCTCCTACAATGAGCAGTTCTTC.

This sequence joins TRBV2 and TRBJ1-1, with 7 bases that match TRBD1. The CDR3 totals 11 residues. V gave up 6 bases and J gave up 6 bases; unmatched junction bases: 1. Germline values: CDR1 SNHLY, CDR2 FYNNEI. The CDR3 loop is CASSGQAEAFF. CDR3 bases: TGTGCCAGCAGCGGACAGGCTGAAGCTTTCTTT.

As DNA, the CDR3 is TGTGCCAGCACCCCAGGGCGGGGGGTCCAAGAGACCCAGTACTTC. The encoded protein is CASTPGRGVQETQYF. This sequence joins TRBV3-1 (or the pseudogene TRBV3-2) and TRBJ2-5, with 8 bases identical to TRBD2. This CDR3 comprises 15 residues. The V gene end was trimmed by 7 bases and the J gene end by 1 base; junction bases not matched to a gene: 8. The germline V gene has CDR1 LGHDT and CDR2 YNNKEL (reference sequence).

This chain connects TRBV30 to TRBJ1-1; D may be TRBD1 (5 bases). The ends were cut back, 3 bases at V and 8 bases at J, with 13 bases in the middle. This CDR3 is built from 12 residues. The germline CDR1 and CDR2 sequences are GTSNPN and SVGIG (reference sequence). The CDR3 DNA follows: TGTGCCTGGAGAGCGGGTAGGGGAGAAGCTTTCTTT. This encodes CAWRAGRGEAFF.

This clone has at least ten counts. The V and J genes are TRBV19 and TRBJ2-4; weak D call: TRBD2 (6 bases). The ends were cut back, 6 bases at V and 3 bases at J, with 12 bases in the middle. CDR3 length: 14 amino acids. The germline gives CDR1 LNHDA, CDR2 SQIVND (reference sequence). The chain's CDR3 is CASSPGDVKNIQYF. The CDR3 DNA is TGTGCCAGTAGCCCGGGGGACGTCAAAAACATTCAGTACTTC. Supplemented by reference TRBV19 and TRBJ2-4, the full variable domain reads DGGITQSPKYLFRKEGQNVTLSCEQNLNHDAMYWYRQDPGQGLRLIYYSQIVNDFQKGDIAEGYSVSREKKESFPLTVTSAQKNPTAFYLCASSPGDVKNIQYFGAGTRLSVL.

The V gene is TRBV5-1, the J gene TRBJ2-5, with D possibly matching TRBD1 (6 bases). The CDR3 has 13 amino acids. Germline lookup yields CDR1 SGHRS and CDR2 YFSETQ. Trimming stripped 4 bases from V and 3 bases from J, with 10 bases between. CDR3 in amino acids: CASSLRGEETQYF. The CDR3 DNA is TGCGCCAGCAGCCTCAGGGGTGAAGAGACCCAGTACTTC.

V usage is TRBV2 and J usage is TRBJ1-2, with D unresolved. Germline CDR1 reads SNHLY; CDR2 reads FYNNEI. This CDR3 has 13 amino acids. Trimming stripped 3 bases from V and 8 bases from J, with 13 bases between. The CDR3 bases are TGTGCCAGCAGTGACATTGGCTCGGGGGGCTACACCTTC. Its translation: CASSDIGSGGYTF.

The CDR3 bases are TGTGCCAGCAGCCTCCCTACGGGAGAGAGCACCGGGGAGCTGTTTTTT. Protein: CASSLPTGESTGELFF. The chain is built from TRBV7-9 and TRBJ2-2, with a weak D call TRBD2 (6 bases). V lost 5 bases and J lost 4, with 17 bases in between. CDR1 and CDR2 from the germline V gene are SEHNR and FQNEAQ (reference sequence). The CDR3 consists of 16 residues.

Remarks on this clone: At one boundary the junction diverges from the germline segment, which might be a read error. J is TRBJ2-3 and V is TRBV11-3; 8 bases map to TRBD1. From germline, CDR1 is SGHNT and CDR2 YENEEA. The CDR3 is 16 residues long. CDR3 protein: CASSVDRGRSTDTQYF. CDR3 sequence (DNA): TGTGCCAGCAGCGTAGACAGGGGCAGGAGCACAGATACGCAGTATTTT.

The chain recombines TRBV19 with TRBJ1-4, with D unresolved. V lost 2 bases, J lost 7 bases, and 14 bases lay in between. Germline CDR1 reads LNHDA; CDR2 reads SQIVND (reference sequence). The CDR3 is 15 residues long. The CDR3 DNA reads TGTGCCAGTAGTATATACCGTCTTTTCGGTGAAAAACTGTTTTTT. Translated: CASSIYRLFGEKLFF.

This clone came up a few times. The chain combines TRBV7-2 with TRBJ2-1; 13 bases map to TRBD2. V lost 5 bases to trimming and J lost 0 bases; unmatched junction nucleotides: 10. The CDR3 contains 19 residues. Per the germline V gene, CDR1 is SGHTA and CDR2 is FQGNSA. In nucleotides, the CDR3 is TGTGCCAGCAGCACTACCCCGGGACTAGCGGGGAGCTCCTACAATGAGCAGTTCTTC. As protein: CASSTTPGLAGSSYNEQFF.

V is TRBV3-1 (or the pseudogene TRBV3-2) and J is TRBJ1-4; possible D gene TRBD1, 6 bases. This CDR3 spans 15 amino acids. Germline-derived CDR1 and CDR2 are LGHDT and YNNKEL (reference sequence). Trimming removed 3 bases at V and 7 bases at J, with 15 bases between. This CDR3 reads CASSQGGLSGEKLFF. DNA of the CDR3: TGTGCCAGCAGCCAGGGGGGGCTAAGTGGTGAAAAACTGTTTTTT.

V is TRBV7-6 and J is TRBJ2-7; 14 bases map to TRBD2. The CDR3 covers 17 residues. Germline V CDR1 and CDR2: SGHVS, FNYEAQ. Germline trimming cut 6 bases from V and 6 bases from J; bases unmatched to any gene: 13. The CDR3 DNA follows: TGTGCCAGCAGGGTAGGAAATCCGGGACTAGCGGGAGTCGAGCAGTACTTC. Translation gives CASRVGNPGLAGVEQYF.

The V and J genes are TRBV7-2 and TRBJ2-3; weak D call: TRBD2 (6 bases). The germline V and J ends were trimmed by 3 bases and 5 bases, with 9 bases remaining between them. The CDR3 runs 13 residues. The germline gives CDR1 SGHTA, CDR2 FQGNSA. CDR3 in DNA: TGTGCCAGCAGCTTGCGGGGCCGAGATACGCAGTATTTT. This gives the protein CASSLRGRDTQYF.

The rearrangement joins TRBV28 to TRBJ1-2; 10 bases are shared with TRBD1. Trimming at V came to 6 bases and at J to 1 base, leaving 11 bases not matched to a gene. The CDR3 is 17 residues long. Per the germline V gene, CDR1 is MDHEN and CDR2 is SYDVKM. In DNA form, the CDR3 reads TGTGCCAGCAGGGGAACCGACGGGACAGGGGATAACTATGGCTACACCTTC. Residues: CASRGTDGTGDNYGYTF.

This clone was counted a single time. The genes are TRBV4-3 and TRBJ1-1, with D tentatively TRBD1 (5 bases). Looked up from germline, CDR1 is LGHNA and CDR2 is YSLEER. The CDR3 sequence is 14 residues long. The ends were cut back, 1 base at V and 0 bases at J, with 6 bases in the middle. The CDR3 nucleotides read TGCGCCAGCAGCCAAGTCAGGGTGAACACTGAAGCTTTCTTT. Amino acids: CASSQVRVNTEAFF.

The chain uses TRBV6-5 and TRBJ1-2, with 9 bases that match TRBD1. V trimming: 5 bases; J trimming: 8 bases; junction bases outside the gene matches: 9. The CDR3 runs to 14 residues. CDR1 is MNHEY, CDR2 SVGAGI, per germline. CDR3 in amino acids: CASSPGQGAMGYTF. The CDR3 DNA sequence: TGTGCCAGCAGTCCGGGACAGGGCGCCATGGGCTACACCTTC.

The chain is built from TRBV10-2 and TRBJ1-2; 8 bases are shared with TRBD1. The CDR3 has 14 amino acids. Germline values: CDR1 WSHSY, CDR2 SAAADI. V shed 0 bases and J 4 bases; nucleotides not matched to a gene: 1. Here the CDR3 reads CASSESQGAYGYTF. The CDR3 bases are TGCGCCAGCAGTGAGTCGCAGGGGGCCTATGGCTACACCTTC.

The CDR3 coding sequence is TGTGCCAGCAGCCCCCCCCGGGGGGAGCAGTTCTTC. Encoded protein: CASSPPRGEQFF. The J gene is TRBJ2-1, the V gene TRBV7-2; perhaps TRBD2 as D (6 bases). V was trimmed by 5 bases and J by 10 bases, leaving 12 bases between them. This CDR3 has 12 residues. Per the germline V gene, CDR1 is SGHTA and CDR2 is FQGNSA.

The chain recombines TRBV5-5 with TRBJ1-6, with TRBD1 matching 9 bases. Germline-derived CDR1 and CDR2 are SGHKS and YYEKEE (reference sequence). There are 16 residues in the CDR3. The V and J ends lost 4 bases and 7 bases, in that order; junction bases with no gene match: 9. This CDR3 is CASSPGQGSPNSPLHF. The CDR3 DNA reads TGTGCCAGCAGCCCAGGACAGGGGAGTCCCAATTCACCCCTCCACTTT.

The rearrangement uses TRBV11-2 and TRBJ1-2; the D is unclear. V dropped 6 bases and J dropped 10 bases, with 15 bases sitting between them. Germline values: CDR1 SGHAT, CDR2 FQNNGV. The CDR3 length is 12 residues. CDR3 nucleotide sequence: TGTGCCAGCAGTCAGTCGATCGGGTCCTACACCTTC. It translates to CASSQSIGSYTF.

This chain links TRBV23-1 with TRBJ2-5, with a weak D call TRBD1 (6 bases). TRBV23-1 is treated as an ORF (open reading frame) with a function not yet certain. The V and J ends lost 0 bases and 0 bases respectively, with 32 bases between them. The CDR3 is 23 amino acids. Here the CDR3 DNA reads TGCGCCAGCAGTCAATCGAGAAACAGGGTTCTTCGCCTTGGAGCTAACGACCAAGAGACCCAGTACTTC. It translates to CASSQSRNRVLRLGANDQETQYF.

This clone appeared a single time. The chain links TRBV30 to TRBJ2-7, with TRBD2 as a possible D gene (5 bases). Trimming took off 6 bases at V and 4 bases at J, with 13 bases between the two ends. The V gene's germline CDR1 is GTSNPN and CDR2 SVGIG (reference sequence). The CDR3 extends over 12 amino acids. The CDR3, as DNA: TGTGCCTGCGTGGAGACGGGGTACGAGCAGTACTTC. The encoded protein is CACVETGYEQYF.

This sequence joins TRBV6-6 and TRBJ2-6; 10 bases agree with TRBD1. Germline lookup yields CDR1 MNHNY and CDR2 SVGAGI (reference sequence). Trimming removed 5 bases from V and 2 bases from J; junction bases left unmatched: 9. The CDR3 has 18 residues. In DNA, the CDR3 is TGTGCCAGCAGTCCCCCGGAGGGGACAGGGGCTGGGGCCAACGTCCTGACTTTC. It specifies CASSPPEGTGAGANVLTF.